The 8 T cell receptor beta chains below all came from one sample that was sequenced in a study of Ad26.COV2.S vaccination and SARS-CoV-2 variants. Assay: immunoSEQ multiplex PCR; the TCRdb copy retains only in-frame clones and omits some. The sample records about 500,000 clones, 80% to 90% being singletons. The treatment was: roughly 19 received Ad26.COV2.S at low or high dose, single or two shots; 5 received placebo; per-sample allocation not given. Day 63 after the first injection of vaccine or placebo was the sampling time. Sequences were derived from peripheral blood, sampled in a trial of Ad26.COV2.S vaccine versus placebo. The source of these receptors is a person between 18 and 65 years old who received the Ad26.COV2.S COVID-19 vaccine or a placebo.

The rearrangement uses TRBV5-4 and TRBJ2-1; D might be TRBD1 or TRBD2, each matching 6 bases. Trimming cost V 4 bases and J 0 bases, with 17 bases left between them. The CDR3 covers 17 residues. Per the germline V gene, CDR1 is SGHNT and CDR2 is YYREEE (reference sequence). CDR3 nucleotide sequence: TGTGCCAGCAGCGCGGGACACCCCGTCAGCTCCTACAATGAGCAGTTCTTC. Translating it yields CASSAGHPVSSYNEQFF.

The chain combines TRBV30 with TRBJ2-7; D may be TRBD1 or TRBD2 (6 bases each). This CDR3 comprises 15 residues. Trimming left V 0 bases short and J 1 base short, with 13 bases between. CDR1 is GTSNPN and CDR2 is SVGIG in the germline V gene (reference sequence). CDR3 sequence (DNA): TGTGCCTGGAGTGTACGGGGGCCTCCGTCCTACGAGCAGTACTTC. Its protein is CAWSVRGPPSYEQYF.

The V gene is TRBV10-2, the J gene TRBJ2-7; D not certain. V lost 1 base to trimming and J lost 5 bases, with 3 bases between them. CDR1 and CDR2 (germline): WSHSY, SAAADI. The CDR3 spans 11 residues. CDR3 amino acids: CASSEFHEQYF. The CDR3 region has the DNA TGCGCCAGCAGTGAGTTCCACGAGCAGTACTTC.

This sequence joins TRBV13 and TRBJ2-1; 9 positions match TRBD1. Looked up from germline, CDR1 is PRHDT and CDR2 is FYEKMQ (reference sequence). The V and J ends lost 5 bases and 1 base, in that order; junction bases with no gene match: 3. The CDR3 is 15 amino acids. The CDR3 region is CASSLDRGSYNEQFF. CDR3 in DNA: TGTGCCAGCAGCCTCGACAGGGGGTCCTACAATGAGCAGTTCTTC. The full variable domain, completed using reference TRBV13 and TRBJ2-1, is AAGVIQSPRHLIKEKRETATLKCYPIPRHDTVYWYQQGPGQDPQFLISFYEKMQSDKGSIPDRFSAQQFSDYHSELNMSSLELGDSALYFCASSLDRGSYNEQFFGPGTRLTVL.

The rearrangement links TRBV5-4 to TRBJ1-6; D unresolved. V was clipped by 3 bases and J by 11 bases, with 12 bases between them. Germline V gene sequence: CDR1 SGHNT, CDR2 YYREEE (reference sequence). The CDR3 is 13 residues long. This CDR3 is CASSSGSEAPLHF. CDR3 coding DNA: TGTGCCAGCAGCTCCGGGTCCGAGGCACCCCTCCACTTT.

The rearrangement joins TRBV9 to TRBJ2-1; 10 bases agree with TRBD2. J was trimmed by 7 bases and V by 2 bases; bases with no gene match: 6. Germline CDR1 reads SGDLS; CDR2 reads YYNGEE. The CDR3 has 15 amino acids. The CDR3 loop reads CASSVGLADRNEQFF. CDR3 coding DNA: TGTGCCAGCAGCGTTGGACTAGCGGATAGGAATGAGCAGTTCTTC.

The rearrangement joins TRBV9 to TRBJ2-3; possibly TRBD2 for D (6 bases). V was pared by 0 bases and J by 3 bases, with 14 bases between. The CDR3 spans 16 residues. Germline CDR1 SGDLS, CDR2 YYNGEE. The CDR3 DNA is TGTGCCAGCAGCGTAGGGGTTTTGGCGGGGACAGATACGCAGTATTTT. Translated: CASSVGVLAGTDTQYF. The entire variable domain, with the rest obtained from reference TRBV9 and TRBJ2-3, is as follows: DSGVTQTPKHLITATGQRVTLRCSPRSGDLSVYWYQQSLDQGLQFLIQYYNGEERAKGNILERFSAQQFPDLHSELNLSSLELGDSALYFCASSVGVLAGTDTQYFGPGTRLTVL.

The rearrangement links TRBV5-1 to TRBJ2-7, with D uncertain. Trimming left V 4 bases short and J 4 bases short, with 21 bases between. This CDR3 spans 16 amino acids. Germline values: CDR1 SGHRS, CDR2 YFSETQ. In nucleotides, the CDR3 is TGCGCCAGCAGCCCATCTTTCCCGACCAAATCATACGAGCAGTACTTC. Protein product: CASSPSFPTKSYEQYF. Full variable domain (missing parts from reference TRBV5-1 and TRBJ2-7): KAGVTQTPRYLIKTRGQQVTLSCSPISGHRSVSWYQQTPGQGLQFLFEYFSETQRNKGNFPGRFSGRQFSNSRSEMNVSTLELGDSALYLCASSPSFPTKSYEQYFGPGTRLTVT.